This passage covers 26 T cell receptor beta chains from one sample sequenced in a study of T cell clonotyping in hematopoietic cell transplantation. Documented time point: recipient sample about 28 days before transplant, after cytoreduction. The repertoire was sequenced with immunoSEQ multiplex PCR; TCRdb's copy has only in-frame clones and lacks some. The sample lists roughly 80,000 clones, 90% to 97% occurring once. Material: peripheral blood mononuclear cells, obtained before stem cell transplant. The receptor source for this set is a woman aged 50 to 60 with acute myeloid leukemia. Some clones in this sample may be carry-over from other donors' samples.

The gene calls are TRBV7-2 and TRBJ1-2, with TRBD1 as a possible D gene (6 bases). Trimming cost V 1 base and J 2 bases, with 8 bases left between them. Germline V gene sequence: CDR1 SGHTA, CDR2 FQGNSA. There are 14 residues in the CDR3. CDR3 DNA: TGTGCCAGCAGCTTAGGGCAGGGGAACTATGGCTACACCTTC. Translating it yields CASSLGQGNYGYTF.

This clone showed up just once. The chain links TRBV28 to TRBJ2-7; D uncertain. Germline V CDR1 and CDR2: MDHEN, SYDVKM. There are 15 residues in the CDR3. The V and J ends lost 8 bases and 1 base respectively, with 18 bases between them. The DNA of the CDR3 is TGTGCCAGCTTGTCTTCGGCTACTCATTCCTACGAGCAGTACTTC. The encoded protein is CASLSSATHSYEQYF.

Written as DNA, the CDR3 is TGTGCCAGCAGCTTTACAGGGGCCTACGAGCAGTACTTC. Protein sequence: CASSFTGAYEQYF. The chain carries TRBV11-2 and TRBJ2-7; 7 bases match TRBD1. V trimming: 3 bases; J trimming: 2 bases; junction bases outside the gene matches: 1. Germline CDR1 SGHAT, CDR2 FQNNGV. The CDR3 is 13 amino acids.

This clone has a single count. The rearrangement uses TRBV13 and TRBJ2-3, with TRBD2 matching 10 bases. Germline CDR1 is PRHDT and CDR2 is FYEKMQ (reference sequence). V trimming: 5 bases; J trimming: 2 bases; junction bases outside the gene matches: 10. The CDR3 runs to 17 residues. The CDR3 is CASSPTPGLAVTDTQYF. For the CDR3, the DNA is TGTGCCAGCAGCCCAACCCCCGGACTAGCGGTCACAGATACGCAGTATTTT.

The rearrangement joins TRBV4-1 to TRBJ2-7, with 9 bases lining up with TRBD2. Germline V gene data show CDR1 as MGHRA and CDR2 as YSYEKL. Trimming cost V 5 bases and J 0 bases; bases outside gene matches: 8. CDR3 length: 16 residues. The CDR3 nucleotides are TGCGCCAGCAGCAAAAGACTAGCGGACCGCTCCTACGAGCAGTACTTC. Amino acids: CASSKRLADRSYEQYF.

CDR3 loop: CASSQRGNTEAFF. The CDR3 DNA follows: TGCGCCAGCAGCCAACGAGGGAACACTGAAGCTTTCTTT. The rearrangement joins TRBV4-1 to TRBJ1-1; no clear D gene. This CDR3 is built from 13 residues. Deletions cut 2 bases from V and 1 base from J, with 5 bases between. Germline CDR1 and CDR2: MGHRA and YSYEKL.

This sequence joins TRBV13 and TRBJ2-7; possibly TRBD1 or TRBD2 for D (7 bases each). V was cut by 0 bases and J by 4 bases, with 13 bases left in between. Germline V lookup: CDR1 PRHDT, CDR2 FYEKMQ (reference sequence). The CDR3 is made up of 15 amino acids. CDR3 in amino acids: CASSLGQGGSYEQYF. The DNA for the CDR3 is TGTGCCAGCAGCTTAGGTCAGGGGGGGAGTTACGAGCAGTACTTC.

CDR3 region: CAWSNEQGSKRTTSYEQYF. Here the CDR3 DNA reads TGTGCCTGGAGTAATGAACAGGGTTCCAAAAGAACTACATCCTACGAGCAGTACTTC. This rearrangement joins TRBV30 to TRBJ2-7, with a weak D call TRBD1 (6 bases). The germline gives CDR1 GTSNPN, CDR2 SVGIG (reference sequence). The CDR3 sequence is 19 residues long. The V end lost 2 bases, the J end lost 1 base, and 27 bases lay between the germline ends.

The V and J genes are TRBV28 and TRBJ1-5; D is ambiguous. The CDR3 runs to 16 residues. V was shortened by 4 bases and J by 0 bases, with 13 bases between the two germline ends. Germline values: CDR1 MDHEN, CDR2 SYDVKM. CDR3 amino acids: CASSSQGAYSNQPQHF. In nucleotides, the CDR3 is TGTGCCAGCAGTTCCCAAGGAGCTTATAGCAATCAGCCCCAGCATTTT.

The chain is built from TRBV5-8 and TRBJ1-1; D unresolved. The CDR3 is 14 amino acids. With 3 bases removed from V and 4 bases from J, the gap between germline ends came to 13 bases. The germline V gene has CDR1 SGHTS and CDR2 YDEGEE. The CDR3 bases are TGTGCCAGCAGCTGGCGGGGTTTTGGCACTGAAGCTTTCTTT. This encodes CASSWRGFGTEAFF.

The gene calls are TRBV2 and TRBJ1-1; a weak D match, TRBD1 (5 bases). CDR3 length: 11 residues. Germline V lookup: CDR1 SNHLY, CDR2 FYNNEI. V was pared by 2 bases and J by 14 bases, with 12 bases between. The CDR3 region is CASSEWDRLFF. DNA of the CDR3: TGTGCCAGCAGTGAATGGGACCGTTTATTCTTT.

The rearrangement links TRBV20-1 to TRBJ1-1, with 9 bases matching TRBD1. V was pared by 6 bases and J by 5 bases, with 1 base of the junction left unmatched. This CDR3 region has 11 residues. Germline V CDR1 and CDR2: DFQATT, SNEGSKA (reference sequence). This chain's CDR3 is CSADRGTEAFF. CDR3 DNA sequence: TGCAGTGCGGACAGGGGTACTGAAGCTTTCTTT.

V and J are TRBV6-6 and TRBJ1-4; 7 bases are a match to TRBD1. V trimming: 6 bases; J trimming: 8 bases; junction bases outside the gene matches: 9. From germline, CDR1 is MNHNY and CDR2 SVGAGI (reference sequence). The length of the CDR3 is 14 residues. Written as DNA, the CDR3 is TGTGCCAGCAGACTACAGGGGTGGGAGGAAAAACTGTTTTTT. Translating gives CASRLQGWEEKLFF.

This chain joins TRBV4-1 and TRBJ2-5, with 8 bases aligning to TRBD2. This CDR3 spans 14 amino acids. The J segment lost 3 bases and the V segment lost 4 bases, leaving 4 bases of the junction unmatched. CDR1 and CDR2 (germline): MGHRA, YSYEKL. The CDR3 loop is CASSRPGLEETQYF. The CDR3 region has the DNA TGCGCCAGCAGCCGACCGGGACTAGAAGAGACCCAGTACTTC.

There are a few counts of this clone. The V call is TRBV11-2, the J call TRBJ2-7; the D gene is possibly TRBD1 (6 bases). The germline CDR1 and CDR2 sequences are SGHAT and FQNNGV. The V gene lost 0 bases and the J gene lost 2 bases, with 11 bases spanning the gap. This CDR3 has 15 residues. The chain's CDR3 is CASSLDPGDAYEQYF. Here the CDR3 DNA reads TGTGCCAGCAGCTTAGATCCAGGGGACGCCTACGAGCAGTACTTC.

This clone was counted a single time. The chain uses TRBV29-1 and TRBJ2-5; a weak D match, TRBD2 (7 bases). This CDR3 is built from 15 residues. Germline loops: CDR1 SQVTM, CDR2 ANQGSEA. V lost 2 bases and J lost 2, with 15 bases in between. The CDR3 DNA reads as TGCAGCGTTGAAAGGGGGGGGGAATTTCAAGAGACCCAGTACTTC. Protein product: CSVERGGEFQETQYF.

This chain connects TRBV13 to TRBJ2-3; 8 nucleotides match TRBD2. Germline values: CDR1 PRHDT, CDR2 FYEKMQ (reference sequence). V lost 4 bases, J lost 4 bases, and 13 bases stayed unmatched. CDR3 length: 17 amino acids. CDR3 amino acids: CASSSKPGLGASDTQYF. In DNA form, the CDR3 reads TGTGCCAGCAGCTCTAAACCGGGACTAGGGGCGTCAGATACGCAGTATTTT.

CDR3 protein: CASSIAFTGDEQFF. The CDR3 nucleotides read TGCGCCAGCAGCATTGCGTTTACAGGGGATGAGCAGTTCTTC. The chain has TRBV5-1 and TRBJ2-1; 7 bases match TRBD1. From germline, CDR1 is SGHRS and CDR2 YFSETQ. The length of the CDR3 is 14 residues. With 4 bases clipped from V and 8 bases from J, the junction kept 9 bases outside the gene matches. The full variable domain, completed using reference TRBV5-1 and TRBJ2-1, is KAGVTQTPRYLIKTRGQQVTLSCSPISGHRSVSWYQQTPGQGLQFLFEYFSETQRNKGNFPGRFSGRQFSNSRSEMNVSTLELGDSALYLCASSIAFTGDEQFFGPGTRLTVL.

CDR3 sequence (DNA): TGTGCCTGGGGGACCCAGTACTTC. Translating gives CAWGTQYF. The chain employs TRBV30 and TRBJ2-5, with D uncertain. CDR3 length: 8 amino acids. The V end was cut by 5 bases, the J end by 7 bases, with 2 bases between. Germline CDR1 reads GTSNPN; CDR2 reads SVGIG (reference sequence).

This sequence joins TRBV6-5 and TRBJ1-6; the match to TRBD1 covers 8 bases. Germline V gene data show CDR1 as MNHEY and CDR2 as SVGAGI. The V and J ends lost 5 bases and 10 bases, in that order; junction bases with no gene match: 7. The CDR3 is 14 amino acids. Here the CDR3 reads CASSHDRGESPLHF. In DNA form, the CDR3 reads TGTGCCAGCAGTCACGACAGGGGAGAATCACCCCTCCACTTT.

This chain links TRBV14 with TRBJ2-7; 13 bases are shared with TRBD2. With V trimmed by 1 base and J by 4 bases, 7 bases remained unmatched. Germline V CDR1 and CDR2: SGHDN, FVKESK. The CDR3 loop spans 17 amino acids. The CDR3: CASSQGRTSGGTYEQYF. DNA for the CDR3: TGTGCCAGCAGCCAAGGGAGGACTAGCGGGGGTACTTACGAGCAGTACTTC.

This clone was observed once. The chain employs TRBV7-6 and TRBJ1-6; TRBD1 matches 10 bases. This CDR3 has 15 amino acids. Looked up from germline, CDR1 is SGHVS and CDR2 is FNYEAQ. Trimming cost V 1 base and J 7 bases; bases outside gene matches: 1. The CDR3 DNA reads TGTGCCAGCAGCTTAGTGGGACAGGGGAATTCACCCCTCCACTTT. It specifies CASSLVGQGNSPLHF.

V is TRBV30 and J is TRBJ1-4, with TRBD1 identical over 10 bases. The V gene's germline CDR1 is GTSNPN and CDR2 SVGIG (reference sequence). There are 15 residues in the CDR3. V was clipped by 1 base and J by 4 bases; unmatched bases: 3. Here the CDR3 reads CAWSAGTGVNEKLFF. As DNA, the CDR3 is TGTGCCTGGAGTGCTGGGACAGGGGTTAATGAAAAACTGTTTTTT.

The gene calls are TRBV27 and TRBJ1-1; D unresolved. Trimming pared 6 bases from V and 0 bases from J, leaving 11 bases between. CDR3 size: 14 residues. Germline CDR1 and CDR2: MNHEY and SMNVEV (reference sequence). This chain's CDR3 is CASSYSRLNTEAFF. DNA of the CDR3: TGTGCCAGCAGCTATTCGAGATTGAACACTGAAGCTTTCTTT.

The CDR3 bases are TGTGCCAGCAGCTTAAGTTTACTAGCGGCCTCCTACGAGCAGTACTTC. Translation: CASSLSLLAASYEQYF. The chain joins TRBV7-9 to TRBJ2-7; 8 bases line up with TRBD2. In germline, CDR1 is SEHNR, CDR2 FQNEAQ (reference sequence). CDR3 length equals 16 residues. With V trimmed by 2 bases and J by 0 bases, 6 bases remained unmatched.

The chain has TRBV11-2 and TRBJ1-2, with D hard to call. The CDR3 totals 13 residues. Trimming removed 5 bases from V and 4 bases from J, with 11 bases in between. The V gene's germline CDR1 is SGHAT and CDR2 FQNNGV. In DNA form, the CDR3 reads TGTGCCAGCAGCCCTTCGGACGGCTATGGCTACACCTTC. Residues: CASSPSDGYGYTF.